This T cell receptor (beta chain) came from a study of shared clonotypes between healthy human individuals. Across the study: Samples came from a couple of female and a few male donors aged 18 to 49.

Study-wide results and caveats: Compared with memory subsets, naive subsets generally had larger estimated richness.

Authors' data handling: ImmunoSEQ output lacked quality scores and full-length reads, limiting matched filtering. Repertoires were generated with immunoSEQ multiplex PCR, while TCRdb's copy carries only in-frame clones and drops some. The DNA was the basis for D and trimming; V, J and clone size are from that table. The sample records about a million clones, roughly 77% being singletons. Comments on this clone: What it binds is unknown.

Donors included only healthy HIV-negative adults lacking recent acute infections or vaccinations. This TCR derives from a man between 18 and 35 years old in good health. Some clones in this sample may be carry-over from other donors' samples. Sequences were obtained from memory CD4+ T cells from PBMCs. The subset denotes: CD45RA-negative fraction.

The CDR3 DNA follows: TGCGCCAGCAGCCTGGAATCGGGGTATTATGGCTACACCTTC. Its translation: CASSLESGYYGYTF. This sequence joins TRBV5-1 and TRBJ1-2; D call uncertain. CDR3 size: 14 residues. Deletions cut 4 bases from V and 5 bases from J, with 15 bases between. Germline V gene sequence: CDR1 SGHRS, CDR2 YFSETQ.